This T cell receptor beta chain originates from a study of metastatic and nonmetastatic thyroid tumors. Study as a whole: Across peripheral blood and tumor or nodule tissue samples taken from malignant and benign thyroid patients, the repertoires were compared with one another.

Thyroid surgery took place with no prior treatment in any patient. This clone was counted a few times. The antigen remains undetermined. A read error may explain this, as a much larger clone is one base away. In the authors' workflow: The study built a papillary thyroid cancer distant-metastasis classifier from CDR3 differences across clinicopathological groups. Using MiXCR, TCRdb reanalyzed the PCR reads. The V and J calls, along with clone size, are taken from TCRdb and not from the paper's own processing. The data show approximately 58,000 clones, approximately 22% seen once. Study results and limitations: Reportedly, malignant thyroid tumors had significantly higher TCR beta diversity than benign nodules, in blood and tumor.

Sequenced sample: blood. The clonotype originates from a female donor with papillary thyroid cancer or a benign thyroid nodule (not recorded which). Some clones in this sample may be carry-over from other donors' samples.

CDR3 sequence: CASSWGDTLYEQYF. In DNA form, the CDR3 reads TGTGCCAGCAGTTGGGGGGACACTCTCTACGAGCAGTACTTC. The rearrangement links TRBV27 to TRBJ2-7; the D gene could be TRBD1 or TRBD2 (6 bases each). This CDR3 region has 14 residues. The V gene lost 4 bases and the J gene lost 3 bases, with 13 bases spanning the gap. CDR1 is MNHEY and CDR2 is SMNVEV in the germline V gene (reference sequence).